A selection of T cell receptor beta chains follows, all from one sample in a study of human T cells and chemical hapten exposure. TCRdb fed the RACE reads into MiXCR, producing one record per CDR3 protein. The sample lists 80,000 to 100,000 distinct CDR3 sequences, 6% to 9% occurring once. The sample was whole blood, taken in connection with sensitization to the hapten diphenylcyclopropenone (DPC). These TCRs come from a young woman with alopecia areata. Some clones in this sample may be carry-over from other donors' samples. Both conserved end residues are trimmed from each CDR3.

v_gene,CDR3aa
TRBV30,AWSPDRGHYGYT
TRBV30,AWSVRSSGAPSSYEQY
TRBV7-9,ASSLDGLAGRRETQY
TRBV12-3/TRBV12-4,ASSPGVPNQPQH
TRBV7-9,ASSVGQGLYGYT
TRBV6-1,ASTVDGTAGYGYT
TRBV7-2,ASSFRTGGDTEAF
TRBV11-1,ASSFGRSGANVLT
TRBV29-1,SVEDTPGQSYGYT
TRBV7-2,ASSPDNSPLH
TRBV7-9,ASSLDYGYT
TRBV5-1,ASSPGSSYEQY
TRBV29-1,SAQDPNQPQH